A single sample is the source of the 16 T cell receptor beta chains below, sequenced in a study of regulatory T cells. General study findings and limits: In CD3G-deficient patients, conventional CD4+ T cells were enriched for hydrophobic CDR3 residues at positions 6 and 7.

The PCR used 52 TRBV and 13 TRBJ primers. Profiling relied on immunoSEQ multiplex PCR, and the TCRdb table lists in-frame clones only, not all of them. The table has 20,000 to 25,000 clones, approximately 90% seen once. Which antigens these TCRs recognize remains unknown. Sample: conventional CD4+ T cells sorted from blood. Receptor source: a child aged 10-17 years with CD3G deficiency.

The chain couples TRBV7-9 to TRBJ2-1, with TRBD2 matching 9 bases. Germline V gene sequence: CDR1 SEHNR, CDR2 FQNEAQ (reference sequence). The CDR3 totals 15 residues. Trimming at V came to 5 bases and at J to 9 bases, leaving 11 bases not matched to a gene. The CDR3 DNA sequence: TGTGCCAGCAGCGCCCTCGGCGGGAGGGCGATTGAGCAGTTCTTC. It encodes CASSALGGRAIEQFF.

The J gene is TRBJ2-1, the V gene TRBV18; D might be TRBD2 (5 bases). CDR1 KGHSH and CDR2 LQKENI come from the germline V gene. Trimming shortened V by 1 base and J by 6 bases, and 16 bases separated the two germline ends. The CDR3 extends over 16 amino acids. Here the CDR3 reads CASSPLPGIAGNEQFF. DNA of the CDR3: TGTGCCAGCTCACCACTCCCCGGGATAGCAGGCAATGAGCAGTTCTTC.

This chain joins TRBV7-9 and TRBJ2-7; D is ambiguous. V lost 3 bases to trimming and J lost 3 bases, with 15 bases between them. The germline V gene encodes CDR1 SEHNR and CDR2 FQNEAQ (reference sequence). This CDR3 has 15 residues. The CDR3 nucleotides are TGTGCCAGCAGCTTGGGCGCGGACGTACACTACGAGCAGTACTTC. Its protein product is CASSLGADVHYEQYF.

This clone occurred a few times. The J gene is TRBJ1-1, the V gene TRBV10-3; no clear D. Germline V gives CDR1 ENHRY, CDR2 SYGVKD. V lost 3 bases to trimming and J lost 1 base, with 6 bases between them. This CDR3 comprises 13 residues. CDR3 region: CAISEGPNTEAFF. The CDR3 coding sequence is TGTGCCATCAGTGAAGGTCCGAACACTGAAGCTTTCTTT.

The genes are TRBV9 and TRBJ2-7; D gene unclear. The CDR3 is 14 residues long. With 0 bases removed from V and 0 bases from J, the gap between germline ends came to 7 bases. CDR1 is SGDLS and CDR2 is YYNGEE in the germline V gene. The CDR3 loop reads CASSVGPNSYEQYF. CDR3 DNA sequence: TGTGCCAGCAGCGTAGGTCCGAACTCCTACGAGCAGTACTTC.

V usage is TRBV28 and J usage is TRBJ2-7; 7 nucleotides match TRBD1. After removal of 1 base from V and 4 bases from J, the junction contained 10 bases not matched to a gene. The CDR3 runs 16 residues. The V gene's germline CDR1 is MDHEN and CDR2 SYDVKM. The CDR3 region is CASSLSRQGQKYEQYF. CDR3 in DNA: TGTGCCAGCAGTTTATCCAGACAGGGTCAAAAGTACGAGCAGTACTTC.

The CDR3, as DNA: TGTGCCAGCCAGCGGGAGGAAGGGTACGAGCAGTACTTC. It specifies CASQREEGYEQYF. The chain couples TRBV7-9 to TRBJ2-7; 9 nucleotides align to TRBD2. The CDR3 runs 13 residues. Unmatched junction bases numbered 6, after V lost 8 bases and J lost 4 bases. Germline V gene data show CDR1 as SEHNR and CDR2 as FQNEAQ (reference sequence).

V usage is TRBV5-1 and J usage is TRBJ1-1; perhaps TRBD1 as D (5 bases). The CDR3 covers 14 residues. The V gene's germline CDR1 is SGHRS and CDR2 YFSETQ. V was shortened by 5 bases and J by 5 bases, with 16 bases between the two germline ends. CDR3 amino acids: CASSLLGVGTEAFF. In DNA form, the CDR3 reads TGCGCCAGCAGTCTTTTGGGGGTTGGTACTGAAGCTTTCTTT. The full variable domain, rest sourced from reference TRBV5-1 and TRBJ1-1, is KAGVTQTPRYLIKTRGQQVTLSCSPISGHRSVSWYQQTPGQGLQFLFEYFSETQRNKGNFPGRFSGRQFSNSRSEMNVSTLELGDSALYLCASSLLGVGTEAFFGQGTRLTVV.

This rearrangement joins TRBV29-1 to TRBJ2-7; 10 bases fit TRBD1. Looked up from germline, CDR1 is SQVTM and CDR2 is ANQGSEA. The CDR3 is made up of 12 amino acids. V trimming: 6 bases; J trimming: 4 bases; junction bases outside the gene matches: 3. CDR3 protein: CSVDRGRYEQYF. The CDR3 coding sequence is TGCAGCGTCGACAGGGGGCGATACGAGCAGTACTTC.

With regard to this clone: A junction end diverges from the germline sequence, so it may reflect a read error. The chain employs TRBV28 and TRBJ2-1, with TRBD2 matching over 9 bases. From germline, CDR1 is MDHEN and CDR2 SYDVKM. This CDR3 is 16 amino acids long. DNA for the CDR3: TGTGCCAGCAGCTTATGGACTAGCGCCTCCTACAATGAGCAGTTCTTC. As protein: CASSLWTSASYNEQFF.

The V call is TRBV10-3, the J call TRBJ2-3; D gene unclear. Per the germline V gene, CDR1 is ENHRY and CDR2 is SYGVKD. The CDR3 is made up of 14 amino acids. V shed 3 bases and J shed 2 bases, with 9 bases lying between them. The DNA for the CDR3 is TGTGCCATCAGTGACGGCGGATACACAGATACGCAGTATTTT. It encodes CAISDGGYTDTQYF.

The gene calls are TRBV5-1 and TRBJ2-5, with D possibly TRBD2 on 6 matching bases. Germline V lookup: CDR1 SGHRS, CDR2 YFSETQ. Trimming took off 4 bases at V and 5 bases at J, with 15 bases between the two ends. The CDR3 spans 14 residues. CDR3 nucleotide sequence: TGCGCCAGCAGCCCCCTGGGGGGATCCGAGACCCAGTACTTC. It yields the protein CASSPLGGSETQYF.

The chain joins TRBV5-1 to TRBJ2-3; 7 bases agree with TRBD2. This CDR3 is 18 amino acids long. Germline V lookup: CDR1 SGHRS, CDR2 YFSETQ. After removal of 1 base from V and 3 bases from J, the junction contained 14 bases not matched to a gene. The CDR3 here is CASSLWGSSGGRTDTQYF. The CDR3 nucleotides read TGCGCCAGCAGCTTGTGGGGCTCGTCGGGAGGTCGGACAGATACGCAGTATTTT.

This chain connects TRBV7-8 to TRBJ1-4; D gene ambiguous. Looked up from germline, CDR1 is SGHVS and CDR2 is FQNEAQ. Trimming took 5 bases from V and 8 from J, leaving 18 bases between them. The length of the CDR3 is 15 residues. The CDR3 sequence: CASSTGHGPAEKLFF. As DNA, the CDR3 is TGTGCCAGCAGCACGGGCCATGGGCCCGCGGAAAAACTGTTTTTT.

This chain connects TRBV5-1 to TRBJ2-3; D gene ambiguous. Germline V lookup: CDR1 SGHRS, CDR2 YFSETQ. This CDR3 region has 15 residues. Trimming took off 0 bases at V and 1 base at J, with 9 bases between the two ends. Here the CDR3 reads CASSLGRTRTDTQYF. CDR3 DNA sequence: TGCGCCAGCAGCTTGGGAAGGACCCGCACAGATACGCAGTATTTT.

The rearrangement uses TRBV28 and TRBJ2-5; TRBD1 agrees at 7 bases. Matching the DNA end better, TRBJ2-7 makes the J call doubtful. CDR1 and CDR2 (germline): MDHEN, SYDVKM. This CDR3 is built from 15 residues. The CDR3 coding sequence is TGTGCCAGCAGACTAGGGGGCGAGAAATCCTACGAGCAGTACTTC. It encodes CASRLGGEKSYEQYF.